The clone carrying this TCR beta chain is labeled large. No antigen is known for it. This CDR3 has 14 amino acids. Germline values: CDR1 SGHRS, CDR2 YFSETQ. V was pared by 2 bases and J by 5 bases, with 13 bases between. The data belong to a study of T-cell memory formation after mild COVID-19. UMIs and sample barcodes were carried by the TCR alpha and TCR beta cDNA libraries that 5'RACE produced using constant-segment primers. MiXCR was run by TCRdb on the 5' RACE reads, yielding one entry per CDR3 protein. The table lists over 5,500 distinct CDR3 sequences, about 54% of them singletons. Study observations and caveats: Cross-reactive memory seemingly joined, as some responding clones were found in pre-infection memory. The study found balanced CD4/CD8 in clones contracting day 15 to 85 and a CD4+ lean in later expanders.

The genes are TRBV5-1 and TRBJ2-5; D is possibly TRBD1 or TRBD2 (5 bases each). The sequence was obtained from an adult who had mild COVID-19 (a few samples of this study predate the infection). Cell type and time point are not known. Source material: PBMCs or a T cell subset sorted from them (not recorded which). The CDR3 loop is CASSFIGALETQYF. The CDR3 DNA reads TGCGCCAGCAGCTTTATCGGGGCCCTGGAGACCCAGTACTTC.